Following are 32 T cell receptor beta chains from one sample sequenced in a study of early T cells in non-severe SARS-CoV-2 infection. From the 5' RACE reads, TCRdb called clonotypes with MiXCR, one entry per CDR3 protein. The sample contains 30,000 to 35,000 distinct CDR3 sequences, around 6.6% of which appear only once. The sequenced sample consisted of whole blood. All receptors come from an adult who was a healthcare worker with PCR-confirmed SARS-CoV-2 infection or an uninfected control (not recorded which).

This clonotype was observed many times. The chain couples TRBV20-1 to TRBJ1-1; D remains ambiguous. Trimming left V 0 bases short and J 4 bases short, with 21 bases between. The CDR3 has 17 residues. Per germline, CDR1 DFQATT and CDR2 SNEGSKA (reference sequence). CDR3 nucleotides: TGCAGTGCTAGAGATATGCCTGGCCTTACAGCTAGCACTGAAGCTTTCTTT. It specifies CSARDMPGLTASTEAFF.

This clonotype appeared a few times. The chain uses TRBV25-1 and TRBJ2-1, with unresolved D. V was trimmed by 0 bases and J by 0 bases, leaving 9 bases between them. Germline V gives CDR1 MGHDK, CDR2 SYGVNS. This CDR3 has 16 residues. CDR3 nucleotides: TGTGCCAGCAGTGAATATCGGATTAGCTCCTACAATGAGCAGTTCTTC. This sequence encodes CASSEYRISSYNEQFF.

Many counts were recorded for this clonotype. This chain connects TRBV7-2 to TRBJ2-3; TRBD2 matches 10 bases. There are 16 residues in the CDR3. Per germline, CDR1 SGHTA and CDR2 FQGNSA. V dropped 5 bases and J dropped 5; count of bases not matched to a gene: 10. The CDR3 region is CASSPSGTSVKDTQYF. Written as DNA, the CDR3 is TGTGCCAGCAGCCCGTCGGGGACTAGCGTAAAAGATACGCAGTATTTT.

In this sample, this clonotype turned up many times. The rearrangement joins TRBV27 to TRBJ1-2; D call uncertain. CDR1 is MNHEY, CDR2 SMNVEV, per germline (reference sequence). Trimming stripped 6 bases from V and 4 bases from J, with 30 bases between. The CDR3 length is 19 residues. The CDR3: CASRGYGPGYHRVFYGYTF. In DNA, the CDR3 is TGTGCCAGCAGAGGGTATGGTCCCGGGTATCATCGGGTGTTCTATGGCTACACCTTC.

This clonotype was observed many times. J is TRBJ2-4 and V is TRBV29-1; D call uncertain. CDR3 length equals 13 residues. The V end was cut by 6 bases, the J end by 0 bases, with 9 bases between. Per germline, CDR1 SQVTM and CDR2 ANQGSEA. CDR3 DNA: TGCAGCGTCGGTGTCCTAGCCAAAAACATTCAGTACTTC. It translates to CSVGVLAKNIQYF. Variable domain in full (rest from reference TRBV29-1 and TRBJ2-4): SAVISQKPSRDICQRGTSLTIQCQVDSQVTMMFWYRQQPGQSLTLIATANQGSEATYESGFVIDKFPISRPNLTFSTLTVSNMSPEDSSIYLCSVGVLAKNIQYFGAGTRLSVL.

This clonotype has more than one count but fewer than ten. V usage is TRBV10-3 and J usage is TRBJ2-7; D is ambiguous. Per germline, CDR1 ENHRY and CDR2 SYGVKD. The CDR3 is 14 residues long. V lost 7 bases and J lost 0, with 13 bases in between. The chain's CDR3 is CAIKTELSSYEQYF. The CDR3 bases are TGTGCCATCAAAACGGAACTCAGCTCCTACGAGCAGTACTTC.

This clonotype occurred many times. This chain uses TRBV5-4 with TRBJ2-1; possible D gene TRBD2, 6 bases. There are 16 residues in the CDR3. Germline V CDR1 and CDR2: SGHNT, YYREEE (reference sequence). V was cut by 0 bases and J by 6 bases, with 16 bases left in between. The DNA of the CDR3 is TGTGCCAGCAGCTTGGAGGCTAGCGCCCCGACCAATGAGCAGTTCTTC. This translates into CASSLEASAPTNEQFF. The full variable domain, with the rest looked up from reference TRBV5-4 and TRBJ2-1, is ETGVTQSPTHLIKTRGQQVTLRCSSQSGHNTVSWYQQALGQGPQFIFQYYREEENGRGNFPPRFSGLQFPNYSSELNVNALELDDSALYLCASSLEASAPTNEQFFGPGTRLTVL.

Many counts were recorded for this clonotype. The gene calls are TRBV4-3 and TRBJ2-7; 9 positions match TRBD2. This CDR3 is built from 17 residues. V lost 0 bases to trimming and J lost 6 bases; unmatched junction nucleotides: 12. Germline V lookup: CDR1 LGHNA, CDR2 YSLEER. CDR3 bases: TGCGCCAGCAGCCAAGATCAGGGCGGGAGGGCGTTTAGCGAGCAGTACTTC. It yields the protein CASSQDQGGRAFSEQYF.

In this sample, this clonotype turned up many times. The chain carries TRBV6-2 or TRBV6-3 and TRBJ2-6; weak D call: TRBD2 (5 bases). V was pared by 4 bases and J by 0 bases, with 7 bases between. Germline CDR1 is MNHEY and CDR2 is SVGEGT. The CDR3 is made up of 15 amino acids. CDR3 in DNA: TGTGCCAGCAGTTTCGGGGACTCTGGGGCCAACGTCCTGACTTTC. This translates into CASSFGDSGANVLTF.

This clonotype has ten or more counts. The rearrangement joins TRBV12-3 or TRBV12-4 to TRBJ2-2, with D perhaps TRBD2 (6 bases). The germline V and J ends were trimmed by 7 bases and 6 bases, with 12 bases remaining between them. The CDR3 extends over 13 amino acids. The DNA of the CDR3 is TGTGCCAGCACCCTTGGGGGGTCCGGGGAGCTGTTTTTT. Its protein product is CASTLGGSGELFF.

This clonotype showed up many times. The V and J genes are TRBV10-3 and TRBJ2-4; 12 nucleotides line up with TRBD2. Germline CDR1 is ENHRY and CDR2 is SYGVKD. With 6 bases clipped from V and 11 bases from J, the junction kept 5 bases outside the gene matches. This CDR3 region has 13 residues. CDR3 loop: CAISLLAGGVQYF. DNA for the CDR3: TGTGCCATCAGCTTACTAGCGGGAGGAGTTCAGTACTTC.

This clonotype was detected only once. A clone one base away is much larger, so this may be a read error. This sequence joins TRBV19 and TRBJ2-1; D remains ambiguous. The CDR3 spans 13 residues. V was shortened by 3 bases and J by 9 bases, with 12 bases between the two germline ends. CDR1 is LNHDA and CDR2 is SQIVND in the germline V gene (reference sequence). CDR3: CASSILRPGEQFF. The CDR3 bases are TGTGCCAGTAGTATCCTACGGCCCGGTGAGCAGTTCTTC.

This clonotype has a count of ten or more. This rearrangement joins TRBV11-2 to TRBJ2-3, with 10 nucleotides matching TRBD2. Germline V gene data show CDR1 as SGHAT and CDR2 as FQNNGV. The V gene end was trimmed by 0 bases and the J gene end by 2 bases; junction bases not matched to a gene: 5. This CDR3 region has 17 residues. The CDR3 here is CASSLELSGRATDTQYF. For the CDR3, the DNA is TGTGCCAGCAGCTTAGAACTGAGCGGGAGGGCCACAGATACGCAGTATTTT.

This clonotype was counted a few times. The chain is built from TRBV2 and TRBJ2-1, with D possibly being TRBD2 (6 bases). CDR1 and CDR2 from the germline V gene are SNHLY and FYNNEI. V lost 10 bases and J 1 base, leaving 14 bases between the germline ends. The CDR3 is 14 amino acids. The CDR3 DNA reads as TGTGCCACGGAGGAGGGAAGGTCCTACAATGAGCAGTTCTTC. This encodes CATEEGRSYNEQFF.

In its sample, this clonotype was seen many times. The rearrangement links TRBV20-1 to TRBJ2-5; unclear D gene. V was shortened by 5 bases and J by 3 bases, with 4 bases between the two germline ends. Germline V CDR1 and CDR2: DFQATT, SNEGSKA (reference sequence). The CDR3 runs 10 residues. CDR3 protein: CSAYKETQYF. CDR3 DNA: TGCAGTGCTTACAAAGAGACCCAGTACTTC.

This clonotype has a count of ten or more. The chain links TRBV7-9 to TRBJ1-1, with TRBD1 as a possible D gene (5 bases). Per germline, CDR1 SEHNR and CDR2 FQNEAQ (reference sequence). The CDR3 runs to 15 residues. Between the trimmed V and J ends, which lost 1 base and 4 bases, there was a span of 13 bases. CDR3 DNA sequence: TGTGCCAGCAGCTTAGGGGCCAGGGTCGGCACTGAAGCTTTCTTT. This translates into CASSLGARVGTEAFF.

The genes are TRBV5-5 and TRBJ2-2; D ambiguous. Germline lookup yields CDR1 SGHKS and CDR2 YYEKEE (reference sequence). V was shortened by 5 bases and J by 6 bases, with 14 bases between the two germline ends. This CDR3 region has 14 residues. CDR3 bases: TGTGCCAGCAGTCGGACGGAGTCGGCCGGGGAGCTGTTTTTT. Its translation: CASSRTESAGELFF. The full variable domain, its missing parts supplied by reference TRBV5-5 and TRBJ2-2, is DAGVTQSPTHLIKTRGQQVTLRCSPISGHKSVSWYQQVLGQGPQFIFQYYEKEERGRGNFPDRFSARQFPNYSSELNVNALLLGDSALYLCASSRTESAGELFFGEGSRLTVL.

This clonotype was observed many times. The chain couples TRBV6-5 to TRBJ2-5, with D perhaps matching TRBD1 or TRBD2 (6 bases each). Germline-derived CDR1 and CDR2 are MNHEY and SVGAGI. CDR3 length: 15 amino acids. Between the trimmed V and J ends, which lost 6 bases and 2 bases, there was a span of 16 bases. Here the CDR3 reads CASSPGGGQQETQYF. The CDR3 region has the DNA TGTGCCAGCAGCCCCGGGGGCGGACAACAAGAGACCCAGTACTTC.

Ten or more counts support this clonotype. V and J are TRBV9 and TRBJ2-1; D might be TRBD2 (5 bases). The V end lost 0 bases, the J end lost 5 bases, and 15 bases lay between the germline ends. The length of the CDR3 is 16 residues. Germline V lookup: CDR1 SGDLS, CDR2 YYNGEE. CDR3 sequence: CASSVGGNSAHNEQFF. In nucleotides, the CDR3 is TGTGCCAGCAGCGTAGGAGGGAATAGCGCTCACAATGAGCAGTTCTTC. The complete variable domain, with remaining parts taken from reference TRBV9 and TRBJ2-1, reads DSGVTQTPKHLITATGQRVTLRCSPRSGDLSVYWYQQSLDQGLQFLIQYYNGEERAKGNILERFSAQQFPDLHSELNLSSLELGDSALYFCASSVGGNSAHNEQFFGPGTRLTVL.

In its sample, this clonotype was seen many times. The gene calls are TRBV10-3 and TRBJ1-3; TRBD1 aligns across 11 bases. There are 15 residues in the CDR3. V was clipped by 4 bases and J by 6 bases; unmatched bases: 5. Germline V gene data show CDR1 as ENHRY and CDR2 as SYGVKD. The CDR3 DNA follows: TGTGCCATCAGTGGTGGACAGGGGGCTCAAAACACCATATATTTT. The encoded protein is CAISGGQGAQNTIYF.

CDR3 DNA: TGTGCCAGCAGCCAAGATGAGCTAGAGGGACAGAACTATGGCTACACCTTC. It specifies CASSQDELEGQNYGYTF. The V call is TRBV4-2, the J call TRBJ1-2, with 7 positions matching TRBD1. Trimming took 0 bases from V and 2 from J; bases not matched to a gene: 9. The germline V gene encodes CDR1 LGHNA and CDR2 YNFKEQ. The CDR3 loop spans 17 amino acids.

This clonotype was detected ten times or more. J is TRBJ2-7 and V is TRBV5-1, with D possibly TRBD1 on 6 matching bases. CDR1 and CDR2 (germline): SGHRS, YFSETQ. The CDR3 consists of 14 residues. V lost 1 base and J 5 bases, leaving 13 bases between the germline ends. CDR3 sequence reads: CASSLFTGRNEQYF. CDR3 DNA sequence: TGCGCCAGCAGCTTGTTCACAGGGCGCAACGAGCAGTACTTC.

This clonotype has ten or more counts. The chain has TRBV5-4 and TRBJ2-6; no clear D gene. This CDR3 is 12 amino acids long. The V end lost 4 bases, the J end lost 10 bases, and 9 bases lay between the germline ends. Germline values: CDR1 SGHNT, CDR2 YYREEE (reference sequence). The CDR3, as DNA: TGTGCCAGCAGCCGGGCAACTAACGTCCTGACTTTC. Its translation: CASSRATNVLTF. The variable domain in full, completed from reference TRBV5-4 and TRBJ2-6, reads ETGVTQSPTHLIKTRGQQVTLRCSSQSGHNTVSWYQQALGQGPQFIFQYYREEENGRGNFPPRFSGLQFPNYSSELNVNALELDDSALYLCASSRATNVLTFGAGSRLTVL.

This clonotype was detected many times. This chain connects TRBV7-9 to TRBJ2-6; D uncertain. The ends were cut back, 3 bases at V and 0 bases at J, with 3 bases in the middle. CDR1 is SEHNR, CDR2 FQNEAQ, per germline (reference sequence). The CDR3 consists of 14 residues. CDR3 coding DNA: TGTGCCAGCAGCTTCAGCTCTGGGGCCAACGTCCTGACTTTC. Residues: CASSFSSGANVLTF.

This clonotype was counted at least ten times. The chain recombines TRBV28 with TRBJ1-6, with a possible D match to TRBD1 (5 bases). This CDR3 comprises 17 residues. Germline CDR1 reads MDHEN; CDR2 reads SYDVKM. V was clipped by 5 bases and J by 3 bases, with 17 bases between them. CDR3 nucleotides: TGTGCCAGCAGTGTGTTGTGGGGGACTGACTATAATTCACCCCTCCACTTT. Protein product: CASSVLWGTDYNSPLHF.

The table lists this clonotype with many counts. The J gene is TRBJ2-2, the V gene TRBV10-1, with TRBD1 matching over 7 bases. Per the germline V gene, CDR1 is WNHNN and CDR2 is SYGVQD (reference sequence). CDR3 length: 16 amino acids. V gave up 4 bases and J gave up 4 bases; unmatched junction bases: 9. The CDR3 loop reads CASSGFERQGTGELFF. CDR3 nucleotide sequence: TGCGCCAGCAGTGGATTTGAGAGACAGGGCACCGGGGAGCTGTTTTTT.

The chain links TRBV29-1 to TRBJ1-2; TRBD1 matches 8 bases. CDR1 SQVTM and CDR2 ANQGSEA come from the germline V gene. This CDR3 is built from 16 residues. After removal of 6 bases from V and 6 bases from J, the junction contained 18 bases not matched to a gene. CDR3 nucleotides: TGCAGCGTGGGCCGGACAGGGCGCCGGCGCCCAGATGGCTACACCTTC. Its protein is CSVGRTGRRRPDGYTF.

This clonotype showed up just a few times. This chain connects TRBV6-1 to TRBJ2-1; tentatively, D is TRBD1 or TRBD2 (5 bases each). V was trimmed by 0 bases and J by 0 bases, leaving 12 bases between them. The CDR3 is 17 residues long. Germline assignment: CDR1 MNHNS and CDR2 SASEGT. CDR3: CASSEAPGASSYNEQFF. In nucleotides, the CDR3 is TGTGCCAGCAGTGAAGCGCCCGGGGCAAGCTCCTACAATGAGCAGTTCTTC.

The sample holds many counts of this clonotype. For the CDR3, the DNA is TGTGCCAGCAGCTTGATGGGACGGGAGAATTCACCCCTCCACTTT. It specifies CASSLMGRENSPLHF. The chain couples TRBV5-4 to TRBJ1-6, with TRBD1 as a possible D gene (5 bases). The CDR3 extends over 15 amino acids. Germline CDR1 SGHNT, CDR2 YYREEE (reference sequence). V lost 1 base to trimming and J lost 7 bases, with 12 bases between them.

This clonotype was counted a few times. CDR3 nucleotides: TGTGCCAGCAGCCGGACTAGGTTGGATGAGCAGTTCTTC. Amino acid sequence: CASSRTRLDEQFF. The chain combines TRBV6-5 with TRBJ2-1, with 7 bases fitting TRBD2. The CDR3 covers 13 residues. The germline V gene has CDR1 MNHEY and CDR2 SVGAGI. Trimming at V came to 6 bases and at J to 8 bases, leaving 7 bases not matched to a gene.

This clonotype was observed at least ten times. The rearrangement joins TRBV7-6 to TRBJ2-1, with unresolved D. The germline V and J ends were trimmed by 2 bases and 4 bases, with 12 bases remaining between them. Germline loops: CDR1 SGHVS, CDR2 FNYEAQ. This CDR3 contains 15 residues. CDR3: CASSLIPRAYNEQFF. In DNA form, the CDR3 reads TGTGCCAGCAGCTTAATCCCGAGAGCGTACAATGAGCAGTTCTTC.

A few counts support this clonotype. The chain employs TRBV6-5 and TRBJ2-4; no clear D gene. The CDR3 is 16 amino acids. CDR1 and CDR2 (germline): MNHEY, SVGAGI. The V and J ends lost 0 bases and 1 base respectively, with 10 bases between them. The CDR3 DNA is TGTGCCAGCAGTTACTCTGGTGGCGCGGCCAAAAACATTCAGTACTTC. Its protein is CASSYSGGAAKNIQYF.